A single sample gave rise to the 7 T cell receptor beta chains below, sequenced in a study of graft-versus-host responses after intestinal transplantation. With roughly 200,000 irradiated, violet-dye-labeled stimulator cells, roughly 200,000 CFSE-labeled responder cells were plated. This table comes from immunoSEQ multiplex PCR, and its TCRdb copy is limited to in-frame clones, with some not included. The sample includes tens of thousands of clones, approximately 33% of them seen just once. The sample was alloreactive CD8+ T cells from a mixed lymphocyte reaction culture, taken before intestinal transplant. The subset denotes: CFSE-low proliferating T cells sorted from roughly six-day pre-transplant mixed lymphocyte reaction (GvH or HvG direction). The receptors here all came from a human patient who received an intestinal transplant.

The chain carries TRBV11-2 and TRBJ2-2; a weak D match, TRBD1 (6 bases). Germline CDR1 SGHAT, CDR2 FQNNGV. V lost 4 bases and J 4 bases, leaving 16 bases between the germline ends. CDR3 length: 16 amino acids. The CDR3 sequence is CASSSIWGPVTGELFF. DNA for the CDR3: TGTGCCAGCAGCTCTATATGGGGGCCAGTCACCGGGGAGCTGTTTTTT. Filled out from reference TRBV11-2 and TRBJ2-2, the complete variable domain reads EAGVAQSPRYKIIEKRQSVAFWCNPISGHATLYWYQQILGQGPKLLIQFQNNGVVDDSQLPKDRFSAERLKGVDSTLKIQPAKLEDSAVYLCASSSIWGPVTGELFFGEGSRLTVL.

This rearrangement joins TRBV4-1 to TRBJ2-1; 8 bases line up with TRBD1. Trimming took 1 base from V and 8 from J; bases not matched to a gene: 10. CDR3 length: 16 amino acids. The germline V gene encodes CDR1 MGHRA and CDR2 YSYEKL. The CDR3 sequence: CASSQVGQGAWDEQFF. The CDR3 DNA reads TGCGCCAGCAGCCAAGTAGGGCAGGGGGCATGGGATGAGCAGTTCTTC.

There are a few counts of this clone. The chain links TRBV10-1 to TRBJ1-1; perhaps TRBD1 as D (5 bases). Trimming removed 3 bases at V and 5 bases at J, with 13 bases between. This CDR3 spans 14 amino acids. The V gene's germline CDR1 is WNHNN and CDR2 SYGVQD (reference sequence). The CDR3 DNA is TGCGCCAGCAGTGACAGTGGGGGAGGAACTGAAGCTTTCTTT. Translated, it gives CASSDSGGGTEAFF.

CDR3 protein: CASSLSWAGEAFF. CDR3 DNA: TGTGCCAGCAGCTTAAGTTGGGCGGGTGAAGCTTTCTTT. The chain joins TRBV7-6 to TRBJ1-1; D call uncertain. This CDR3 is 13 amino acids long. V was shortened by 2 bases and J by 7 bases, with 11 bases between the two germline ends. Germline CDR1 is SGHVS and CDR2 is FNYEAQ.

In its sample, this clone was seen a few times. The CDR3 nucleotides are TGTGCCAGCAGGTTTACCGGCAGGGGGCTCTACGAGCAGTACTTC. The encoded protein is CASRFTGRGLYEQYF. This chain connects TRBV27 to TRBJ2-7; 8 nucleotides line up with TRBD1. CDR1 is MNHEY and CDR2 is SMNVEV in the germline V gene (reference sequence). With V trimmed by 6 bases and J by 3 bases, 10 bases remained unmatched. The CDR3 spans 15 residues.

The chain has TRBV4-2 and TRBJ2-2; 13 nucleotides line up with TRBD2. CDR3 size: 15 residues. Germline V gene data show CDR1 as LGHNA and CDR2 as YNFKEQ. V lost 0 bases to trimming and J lost 8 bases; unmatched junction nucleotides: 0. CDR3 protein: CASSQEGLAGGELFF. The CDR3 bases are TGTGCCAGCAGCCAAGAGGGACTAGCGGGAGGGGAGCTGTTTTTT.

This clone was picked up many times. The chain combines TRBV13 with TRBJ1-1, with D unclear. Per germline, CDR1 PRHDT and CDR2 FYEKMQ (reference sequence). Trimming shortened V by 0 bases and J by 11 bases, and 16 bases separated the two germline ends. This CDR3 has 14 amino acids. CDR3 residues: CASSLGRGLTGAFF. For the CDR3, the DNA is TGTGCCAGCAGCTTAGGCCGGGGTCTCACCGGGGCTTTCTTT.